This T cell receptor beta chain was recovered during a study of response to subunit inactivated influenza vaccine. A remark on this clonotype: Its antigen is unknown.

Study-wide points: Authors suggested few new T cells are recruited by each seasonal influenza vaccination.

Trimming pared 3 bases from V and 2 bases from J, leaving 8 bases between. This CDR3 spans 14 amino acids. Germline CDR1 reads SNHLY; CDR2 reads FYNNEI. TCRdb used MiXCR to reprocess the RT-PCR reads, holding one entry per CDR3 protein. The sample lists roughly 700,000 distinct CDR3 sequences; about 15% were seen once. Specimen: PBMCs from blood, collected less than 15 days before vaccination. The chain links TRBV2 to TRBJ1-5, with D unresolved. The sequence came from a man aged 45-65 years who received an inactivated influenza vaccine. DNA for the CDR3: TGTGCCAGCAGTGATCTCGGTGGCAATCAGCCCCAGCATTTT. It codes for CASSDLGGNQPQHF.